These 32 T cell receptor beta chains were sequenced from one sample in a study of CD8 T cells in ankylosing spondylitis. TCRdb called the 5' RACE reads again in MiXCR, with one record for every CDR3 protein. The sample consists of some 130,000 distinct CDR3 sequences, about an eighth of them appearing once. What was sequenced was blood, either unsorted or a sorted T cell fraction (not recorded which). Every receptor here comes from a female donor with ankylosing spondylitis or in good health (not recorded which).

This clonotype was counted at least ten times. This rearrangement joins TRBV12-3 or TRBV12-4 to TRBJ1-2; no reliable D call. There are 12 residues in the CDR3. V lost 1 base and J lost 5, with 5 bases in between. The DNA of the CDR3 is TGTGCCAGCAGTTTAGGCCCATATGGCTACACCTTC. Amino acid sequence: CASSLGPYGYTF.

This clonotype appeared many times. J is TRBJ1-1 and V is TRBV6-1, with D perhaps TRBD1 (6 bases). Germline CDR1 MNHNS, CDR2 SASEGT. The CDR3 has 14 amino acids. The germline V and J ends were trimmed by 5 bases and 6 bases, with 16 bases remaining between them. The CDR3 region has the DNA TGTGCCAGCAGTCCCACCCGGACAGCATCTGAAGCTTTCTTT. It is translated as CASSPTRTASEAFF.

This sequence joins TRBV5-4 and TRBJ2-2; D is unresolved. CDR1 and CDR2 from the germline V gene are SGHNT and YYREEE (reference sequence). The CDR3 loop spans 14 amino acids. V gave up 0 bases and J gave up 4 bases, with 7 bases separating them. The CDR3 region is CASSLGGITGELFF. The CDR3 DNA is TGTGCCAGCAGCTTGGGAGGTATCACCGGGGAGCTGTTTTTT.

This sequence joins TRBV7-9 and TRBJ1-4, with a tentative D call TRBD1 (5 bases). The V and J ends lost 5 bases and 5 bases respectively, with 9 bases between them. The CDR3 is 13 residues long. Germline loops: CDR1 SEHNR, CDR2 FQNEAQ (reference sequence). The CDR3 nucleotides are TGTGCCAGCAGCCGGGACTCCAATGAAAAACTGTTTTTT. Translation gives CASSRDSNEKLFF.

This clonotype was counted many times. The chain couples TRBV7-2 to TRBJ2-1; either TRBD1 or TRBD2 may fit D (5 bases each). The V end was cut by 4 bases, the J end by 2 bases, with 12 bases between. The CDR3 totals 15 residues. Germline-derived CDR1 and CDR2 are SGHTA and FQGNSA. CDR3 DNA sequence: TGTGCCAGCAGCTCCCGGGGCTATCCCTACAATGAGCAGTTCTTC. This translates into CASSSRGYPYNEQFF.

This clonotype was recorded many times. The chain recombines TRBV3-1 with TRBJ1-2, with TRBD1 identical over 9 bases. The CDR3 has 16 residues. Per the germline V gene, CDR1 is LGHDT and CDR2 is YNNKEL (reference sequence). Unmatched junction bases numbered 12, after V lost 3 bases and J lost 7 bases. The chain's CDR3 is CASSQGGTGKALGYTF. DNA of the CDR3: TGTGCCAGCAGCCAGGGGGGGACAGGGAAAGCCCTTGGCTACACCTTC. The complete variable domain, with remaining parts taken from reference TRBV3-1 and TRBJ1-2, reads DTAVSQTPKYLVTQMGNDKSIKCEQNLGHDTMYWYKQDSKKFLKIMFSYNNKELIINETVPNRFSPKSPDKAHLNLHINSLELGDSAVYFCASSQGGTGKALGYTFGSGTRLTVV.

This clonotype has at least ten counts. The chain employs TRBV12-3 or TRBV12-4 and TRBJ2-4; 12 bases match TRBD2. J was trimmed by 2 bases and V by 1 base; bases with no gene match: 15. The CDR3 contains 21 residues. The DNA of the CDR3 is TGTGCCAGCAGTTTAGTGGGTCGAGGACTAGCGGGACCAGGGACCAAAAACATTCAGTACTTC. It specifies CASSLVGRGLAGPGTKNIQYF.

This clonotype occurred many times. This chain links TRBV7-2 with TRBJ2-1; 7 nucleotides match TRBD1. The CDR3 extends over 13 amino acids. V lost 7 bases and J lost 4; bases outside the gene matches: 4. From germline, CDR1 is SGHTA and CDR2 FQGNSA. In DNA, the CDR3 is TGTGCCAGCACCAGGACAGGTTACAATGAGCAGTTCTTC. This gives the protein CASTRTGYNEQFF.

This clonotype appeared many times. Here the CDR3 DNA reads TGCGCCAGCAGTGAGGTGGCTAGCGGGTTACGCACAGATACGCAGTATTTT. Translating it yields CASSEVASGLRTDTQYF. The V gene is TRBV10-2, the J gene TRBJ2-3; 8 bases match TRBD2. Looked up from germline, CDR1 is WSHSY and CDR2 is SAAADI. Trimming cost V 2 bases and J 1 base; bases outside gene matches: 8. This CDR3 is 17 amino acids long.

Many counts were recorded for this clonotype. The V call is TRBV24-1, the J call TRBJ2-1, with D perhaps TRBD2 (6 bases). The germline V gene has CDR1 KGHDR and CDR2 SFDVKD. CDR3 length equals 14 residues. V lost 5 bases to trimming and J lost 0 bases, with 7 bases between them. CDR3 amino acids: CATSGSGSYNEQFF. DNA for the CDR3: TGTGCCACCAGTGGTAGCGGCTCCTACAATGAGCAGTTCTTC.

Many counts were recorded for this clonotype. The rearrangement uses TRBV7-3 and TRBJ2-3; D may be TRBD2 (7 bases). Deletions cut 5 bases from V and 7 bases from J, with 22 bases between. The CDR3 extends over 16 amino acids. The germline gives CDR1 SGHTA, CDR2 FQGTGA. The CDR3 DNA reads as TGTGCCAGCAGCCCCCTAGCGGAGGGGGATCAGAATACGCAGTATTTT. It encodes CASSPLAEGDQNTQYF.

Ten or more counts support this clonotype. The rearrangement links TRBV11-2 to TRBJ2-1, with D unclear. V was cut by 5 bases and J by 0 bases, with 14 bases left in between. Per germline, CDR1 SGHAT and CDR2 FQNNGV. The CDR3 consists of 16 residues. CDR3 sequence reads: CASSPNPPSSYNEQFF. For the CDR3, the DNA is TGTGCCAGCAGCCCCAACCCGCCGAGCTCCTACAATGAGCAGTTCTTC.

This clonotype was counted many times. The rearrangement uses TRBV4-1 and TRBJ1-2; tentative D call: TRBD1 (5 bases). Germline-derived CDR1 and CDR2 are MGHRA and YSYEKL. V shed 3 bases and J shed 2 bases, with 10 bases lying between them. There are 14 residues in the CDR3. The CDR3 protein is CASSHPRGNYGYTF. CDR3 nucleotide sequence: TGCGCCAGCAGCCATCCGAGGGGAAACTATGGCTACACCTTC.

This clonotype was recorded many times. This chain links TRBV18 with TRBJ1-5, with TRBD1 identical over 8 bases. CDR1 and CDR2 from the germline V gene are KGHSH and LQKENI. This CDR3 has 17 amino acids. Trimming removed 0 bases from V and 4 bases from J; junction bases left unmatched: 8. CDR3 residues: CASSPPGTGGWNQPQHF. Written as DNA, the CDR3 is TGTGCCAGCTCACCACCGGGAACAGGGGGATGGAATCAGCCCCAGCATTTT.

This clonotype was seen ten or more times. Compared with germline, one end of the junction differs, possibly owing to a read error. The V call is TRBV5-1, the J call TRBJ2-7; D uncertain. The CDR3 covers 13 residues. Germline CDR1 is SGHRS and CDR2 is YFSETQ. The CDR3 nucleotides are TGCGCCAGCAGCTCTACACTCTCCGACGAGCAGTACTTC. This translates into CASSSTLSDEQYF.

Many counts were recorded for this clonotype. J is TRBJ1-1 and V is TRBV7-9; D is perhaps TRBD1 (5 bases). The CDR3 spans 14 residues. The germline V and J ends were trimmed by 1 base and 8 bases, with 14 bases remaining between them. Germline V gives CDR1 SEHNR, CDR2 FQNEAQ (reference sequence). The CDR3 region has the DNA TGTGCCAGCAGCTTAGACGTAGGGCGGGGCGAAGCTTTCTTT. Translating it yields CASSLDVGRGEAFF.

This clonotype appeared a few times. The V call is TRBV7-9, the J call TRBJ1-5, with D unclear. The CDR3 has 13 amino acids. CDR1 and CDR2 from the germline V gene are SEHNR and FQNEAQ (reference sequence). The V gene lost 4 bases and the J gene lost 5 bases, with 9 bases spanning the gap. For the CDR3, the DNA is TGTGCCAGCAGCTCCCAGAGGGATCAGCCCCAGCATTTT. This gives the protein CASSSQRDQPQHF.

The sample holds many counts of this clonotype. The rearrangement uses TRBV24-1 and TRBJ2-1; tentatively, D is TRBD2 (6 bases). V lost 6 bases to trimming and J lost 6 bases, with 17 bases between them. CDR3 length: 15 amino acids. Germline lookup yields CDR1 KGHDR and CDR2 SFDVKD. The CDR3 region has the DNA TGTGCCACCAGTACACCGGGACTTTTCTTCAATGAGCAGTTCTTC. Amino acids: CATSTPGLFFNEQFF.

This clonotype was observed many times. The chain links TRBV9 to TRBJ2-1; 8 bases line up with TRBD1. The V segment lost 2 bases and the J segment 7 bases; nucleotides outside the gene matches: 11. There are 16 residues in the CDR3. Germline CDR1 and CDR2: SGDLS and YYNGEE. CDR3: CASSVSGQDSWNEQFF. The DNA of the CDR3 is TGTGCCAGCAGCGTCTCGGGACAGGATTCATGGAATGAGCAGTTCTTC.

This clonotype was detected ten times or more. The CDR3 sequence is CSVGGSRGHQETQYF. In DNA, the CDR3 is TGCAGCGTTGGCGGCTCGCGAGGACACCAAGAGACCCAGTACTTC. The chain combines TRBV29-1 with TRBJ2-5; no firm D call. The CDR3 has 15 residues. V lost 4 bases to trimming and J lost 0 bases, with 15 bases between them. Looked up from germline, CDR1 is SQVTM and CDR2 is ANQGSEA.

Many counts were recorded for this clonotype. The rearrangement links TRBV20-1 to TRBJ1-5; 8 bases map to TRBD1. The germline CDR1 and CDR2 sequences are DFQATT and SNEGSKA (reference sequence). With 5 bases clipped from V and 3 bases from J, the junction kept 9 bases outside the gene matches. The CDR3 runs 15 residues. In nucleotides, the CDR3 is TGCAGTGCTGAGGAGGGACAGGCCAACAATCAGCCCCAGCATTTT. It encodes CSAEEGQANNQPQHF.

This clonotype was found many times. The gene calls are TRBV6-6 and TRBJ2-7, with 9 bases aligning to TRBD1. The CDR3 contains 13 residues. CDR1 is MNHNY and CDR2 is SVGAGI in the germline V gene (reference sequence). The J segment lost 1 base and the V segment lost 8 bases, leaving 3 bases of the junction unmatched. The CDR3 region is CASRDRVSYEQYF. CDR3 bases: TGTGCCAGCCGGGACAGGGTTTCCTACGAGCAGTACTTC.

As concerns this clonotype: Compared with germline, one end of the junction differs, possibly owing to a read error. The V call is TRBV5-8, the J call TRBJ1-1; D is perhaps TRBD1 (5 bases). The length of the CDR3 is 14 residues. CDR1 is SGHTS, CDR2 YDEGEE, per germline. CDR3 DNA sequence: TGTGTCAGCAGCCATGGGACGCCCGCTTCTGAAGCTTTCTTT. This encodes CVSSHGTPASEAFF.

This clonotype has at least ten counts. The chain couples TRBV20-1 to TRBJ1-1; TRBD1 matches 10 bases. Unmatched junction bases numbered 5, after V lost 5 bases and J lost 5 bases. Germline V gene data show CDR1 as DFQATT and CDR2 as SNEGSKA (reference sequence). The CDR3 sequence is 13 residues long. The CDR3 is CSAVTGGNTEAFF. CDR3 bases: TGCAGTGCTGTGACAGGGGGCAATACTGAAGCTTTCTTT.

The table lists this clonotype with a few counts. V is TRBV19 and J is TRBJ2-7; either TRBD1 or TRBD2 may supply D (6 bases each). Germline V gene lookup returns CDR1 LNHDA and CDR2 SQIVND (reference sequence). The V end was cut by 4 bases, the J end by 5 bases, with 18 bases between. This CDR3 contains 15 residues. The CDR3 here is CASSNGGGPPNEQYF. In nucleotides, the CDR3 is TGTGCCAGTAGTAATGGAGGGGGACCCCCCAACGAGCAGTACTTC. Based on the CDR3 plus reference TRBV19 and TRBJ2-7, the full variable domain is DGGITQSPKYLFRKEGQNVTLSCEQNLNHDAMYWYRQDPGQGLRLIYYSQIVNDFQKGDIAEGYSVSREKKESFPLTVTSAQKNPTAFYLCASSNGGGPPNEQYFGPGTRLTVT.

The V call is TRBV28, the J call TRBJ2-5, with D maybe TRBD1 (6 bases). Germline loops: CDR1 MDHEN, CDR2 SYDVKM. This CDR3 has 12 amino acids. V was pared by 8 bases and J by 3 bases, with 10 bases between. The CDR3: CASGQTEETQYF. The CDR3 DNA reads TGTGCCAGCGGACAGACAGAAGAGACCCAGTACTTC. Based on the CDR3 plus reference TRBV28 and TRBJ2-5, the full variable domain is DVKVTQSSRYLVKRTGEKVFLECVQDMDHENMFWYRQDPGLGLRLIYFSYDVKMKEKGDIPEGYSVSREKKERFSLILESASTNQTSMYLCASGQTEETQYFGPGTRLLVL.

The V gene is TRBV11-2, the J gene TRBJ2-3; no clear D gene. V shed 5 bases and J shed 6 bases, with 12 bases lying between them. The CDR3 totals 13 residues. In germline, CDR1 is SGHAT, CDR2 FQNNGV. The CDR3 protein is CASSRTLTDTQYF. The CDR3 DNA follows: TGTGCCAGCAGCCGGACCCTTACGGATACGCAGTATTTT.

Ten or more counts support this clonotype. This chain joins TRBV19 and TRBJ2-1, with a possible D match to TRBD2 (5 bases). V gave up 10 bases and J gave up 0 bases, with 16 bases separating them. The V gene's germline CDR1 is LNHDA and CDR2 SQIVND (reference sequence). This CDR3 is built from 15 residues. DNA of the CDR3: TGTGCCACCTCATTTCGGGGTAGCTCCTACAATGAGCAGTTCTTC. Its translation: CATSFRGSSYNEQFF.

The chain has TRBV18 and TRBJ2-7, with TRBD1 identical over 7 bases. This CDR3 is built from 15 residues. The germline V gene encodes CDR1 KGHSH and CDR2 LQKENI. V trimming: 3 bases; J trimming: 4 bases; junction bases outside the gene matches: 9. The CDR3 sequence is CASSPDRVSTYEQYF. Written as DNA, the CDR3 is TGTGCCAGCTCACCCGACAGGGTGTCTACGTACGAGCAGTACTTC.

This clonotype was seen many times. The chain has TRBV5-6 and TRBJ1-2; 8 bases line up with TRBD1. The CDR3 runs to 14 residues. Germline trimming cut 3 bases from V and 0 bases from J; bases unmatched to any gene: 1. CDR1 and CDR2 (germline): SGHDT, YYEEEE. CDR3 in DNA: TGTGCCAGCAGCTCGGGACAGGCTAACTATGGCTACACCTTC. It is translated as CASSSGQANYGYTF.

This clonotype was seen ten or more times. The chain is built from TRBV6-6 and TRBJ1-3, with D possibly TRBD1 on 5 matching bases. CDR3 length: 12 residues. In germline, CDR1 is MNHNY, CDR2 SVGAGI (reference sequence). V dropped 11 bases and J dropped 9 bases, with 17 bases sitting between them. The CDR3 DNA follows: TGTGCCGGAGGGACTTCCCGGGGCACCATATATTTT. This encodes CAGGTSRGTIYF.

This clonotype was detected many times. CDR3 loop: CASRMDRASSGANVLTF. The CDR3 DNA sequence: TGCGCCAGCAGGATGGACAGGGCGAGCTCTGGGGCCAACGTCCTGACTTTC. The genes are TRBV5-1 and TRBJ2-6, with 8 nucleotides matching TRBD1. V dropped 5 bases and J dropped 0; count of bases not matched to a gene: 7. In germline, CDR1 is SGHRS, CDR2 YFSETQ. The CDR3 totals 17 residues. The full variable domain, completed using reference TRBV5-1 and TRBJ2-6, is KAGVTQTPRYLIKTRGQQVTLSCSPISGHRSVSWYQQTPGQGLQFLFEYFSETQRNKGNFPGRFSGRQFSNSRSEMNVSTLELGDSALYLCASRMDRASSGANVLTFGAGSRLTVL.